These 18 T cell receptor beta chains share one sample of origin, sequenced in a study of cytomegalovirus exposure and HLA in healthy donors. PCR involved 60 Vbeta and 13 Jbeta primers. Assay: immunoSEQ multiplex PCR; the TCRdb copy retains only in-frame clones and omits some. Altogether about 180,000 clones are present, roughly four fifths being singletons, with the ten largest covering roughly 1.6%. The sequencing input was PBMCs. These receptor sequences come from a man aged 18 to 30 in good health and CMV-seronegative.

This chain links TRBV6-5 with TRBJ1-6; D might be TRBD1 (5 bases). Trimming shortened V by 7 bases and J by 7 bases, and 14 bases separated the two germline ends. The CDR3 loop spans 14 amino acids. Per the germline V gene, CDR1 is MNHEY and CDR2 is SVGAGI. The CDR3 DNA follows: TGTGCCAGCAAGAGGACATACGTAAATTCACCCCTCCACTTT. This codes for CASKRTYVNSPLHF.

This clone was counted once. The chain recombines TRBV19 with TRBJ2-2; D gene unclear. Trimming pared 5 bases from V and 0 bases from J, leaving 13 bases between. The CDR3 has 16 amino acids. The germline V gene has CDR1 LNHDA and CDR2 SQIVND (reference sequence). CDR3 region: CASSSRLSSNTGELFF. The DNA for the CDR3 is TGTGCCAGTAGTTCCAGACTTAGCTCGAACACCGGGGAGCTGTTTTTT. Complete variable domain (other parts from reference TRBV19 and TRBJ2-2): DGGITQSPKYLFRKEGQNVTLSCEQNLNHDAMYWYRQDPGQGLRLIYYSQIVNDFQKGDIAEGYSVSREKKESFPLTVTSAQKNPTAFYLCASSSRLSSNTGELFFGEGSRLTVL.

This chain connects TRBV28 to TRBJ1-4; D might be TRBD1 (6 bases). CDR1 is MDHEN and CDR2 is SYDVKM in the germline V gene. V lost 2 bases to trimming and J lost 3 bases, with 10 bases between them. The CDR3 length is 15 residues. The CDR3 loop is CASSLQQGANEKLFF. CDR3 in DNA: TGTGCCAGCAGTTTACAACAGGGAGCTAATGAAAAACTGTTTTTT.

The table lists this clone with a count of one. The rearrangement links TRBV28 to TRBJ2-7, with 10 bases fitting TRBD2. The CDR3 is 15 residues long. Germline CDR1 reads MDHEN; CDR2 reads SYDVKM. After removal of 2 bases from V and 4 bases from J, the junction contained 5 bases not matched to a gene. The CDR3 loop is CASSLTASGRYEQYF. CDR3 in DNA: TGTGCCAGCAGTTTAACGGCTAGCGGGAGATACGAGCAGTACTTC.

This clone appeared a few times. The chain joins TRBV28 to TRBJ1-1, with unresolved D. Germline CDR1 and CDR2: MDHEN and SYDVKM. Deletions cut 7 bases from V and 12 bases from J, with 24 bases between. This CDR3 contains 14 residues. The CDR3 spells CASKSLLFNERTFF. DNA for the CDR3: TGTGCCAGCAAAAGTTTACTCTTTAATGAAAGAACTTTCTTT.

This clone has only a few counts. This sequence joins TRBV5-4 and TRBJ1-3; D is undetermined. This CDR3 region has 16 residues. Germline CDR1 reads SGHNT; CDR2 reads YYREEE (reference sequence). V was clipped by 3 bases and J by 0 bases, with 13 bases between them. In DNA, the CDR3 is TGTGCCAGCAGCTCCCAGGCTCAGAGCTCTGGAAACACCATATATTTT. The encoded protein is CASSSQAQSSGNTIYF.

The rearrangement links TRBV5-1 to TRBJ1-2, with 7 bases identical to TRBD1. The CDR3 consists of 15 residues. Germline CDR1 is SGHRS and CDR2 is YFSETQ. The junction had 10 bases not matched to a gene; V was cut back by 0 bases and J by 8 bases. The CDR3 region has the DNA TGCGCCAGCAGCTTGGCCGGCACAGGGGAAAACGGCTACACCTTC. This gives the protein CASSLAGTGENGYTF.

The CDR3 nucleotides are TGTGCCAGCAGCCCTGGCACATACGAAAAACTGTTTTTT. It encodes CASSPGTYEKLFF. The genes are TRBV7-9 and TRBJ1-4; D not resolved. This CDR3 has 13 residues. Germline lookup yields CDR1 SEHNR and CDR2 FQNEAQ (reference sequence). The V end lost 5 bases, the J end lost 8 bases, and 12 bases lay between the germline ends.

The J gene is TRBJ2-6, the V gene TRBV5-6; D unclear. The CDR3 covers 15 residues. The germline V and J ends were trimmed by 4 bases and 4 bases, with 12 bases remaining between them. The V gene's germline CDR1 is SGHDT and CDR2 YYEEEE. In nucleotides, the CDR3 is TGTGCCAGCAGCGCGGCCGGTTCCGGGGCCAACGTCCTGACTTTC. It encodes CASSAAGSGANVLTF.

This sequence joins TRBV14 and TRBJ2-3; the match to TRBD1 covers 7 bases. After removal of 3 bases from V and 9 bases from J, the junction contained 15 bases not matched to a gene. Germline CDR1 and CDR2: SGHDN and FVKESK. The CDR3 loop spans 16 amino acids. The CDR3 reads CASSHYRGAPPSTQYF. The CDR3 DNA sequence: TGTGCCAGCAGCCATTACAGGGGCGCGCCGCCGTCCACGCAGTATTTT.

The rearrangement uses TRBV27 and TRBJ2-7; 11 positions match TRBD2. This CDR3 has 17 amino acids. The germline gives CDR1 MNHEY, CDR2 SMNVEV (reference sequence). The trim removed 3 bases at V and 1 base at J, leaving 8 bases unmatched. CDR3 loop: CASSFTSGGAGSYEQYF. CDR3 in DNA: TGTGCCAGCAGTTTTACTAGCGGGGGCGCCGGTTCCTACGAGCAGTACTTC.

CDR3 sequence: CASSLDLDVRSNQPQHF. CDR3 nucleotide sequence: TGTGCCAGCAGCTTAGACCTCGACGTCAGGAGCAATCAGCCCCAGCATTTT. The chain recombines TRBV7-8 with TRBJ1-5; D is undetermined. The CDR3 has 17 amino acids. V was trimmed by 1 base and J by 1 base, leaving 14 bases between them. In germline, CDR1 is SGHVS, CDR2 FQNEAQ.

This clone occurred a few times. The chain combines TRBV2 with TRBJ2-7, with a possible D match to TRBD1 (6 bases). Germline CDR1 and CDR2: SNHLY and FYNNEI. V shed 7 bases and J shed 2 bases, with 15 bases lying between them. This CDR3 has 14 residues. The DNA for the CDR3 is TGTGCCAGCAAAGCCGGCAGGGGAGCCTACGAGCAGTACTTC. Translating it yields CASKAGRGAYEQYF.

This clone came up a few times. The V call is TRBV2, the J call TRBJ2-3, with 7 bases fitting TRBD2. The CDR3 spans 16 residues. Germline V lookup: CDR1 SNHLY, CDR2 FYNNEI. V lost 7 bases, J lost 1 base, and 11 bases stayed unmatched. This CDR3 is CASNLRASGRTDTQYF. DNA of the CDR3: TGTGCCAGCAACCTAAGGGCTAGCGGCCGCACAGATACGCAGTATTTT.

In DNA, the CDR3 is TGTGCCAGTAGTATGCGGGGAAGCTCCTATAATTCACCCCTCCACTTT. This encodes CASSMRGSSYNSPLHF. The chain carries TRBV19 and TRBJ1-6; D gene unclear. V dropped 3 bases and J dropped 0 bases, with 9 bases sitting between them. The CDR3 runs 16 residues. The V gene's germline CDR1 is LNHDA and CDR2 SQIVND (reference sequence).

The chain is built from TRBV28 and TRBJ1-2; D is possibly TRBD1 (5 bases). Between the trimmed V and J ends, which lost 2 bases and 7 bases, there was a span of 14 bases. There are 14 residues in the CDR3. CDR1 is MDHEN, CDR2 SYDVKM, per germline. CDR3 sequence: CASSLAAGVPGYTF. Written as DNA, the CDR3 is TGTGCCAGCAGTTTAGCTGCGGGGGTCCCTGGCTACACCTTC.

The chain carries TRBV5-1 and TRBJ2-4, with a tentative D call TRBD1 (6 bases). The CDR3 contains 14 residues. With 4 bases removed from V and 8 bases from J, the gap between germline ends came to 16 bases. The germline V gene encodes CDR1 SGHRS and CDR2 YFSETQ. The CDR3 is CASSRTDGGDIQYF. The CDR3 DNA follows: TGCGCCAGCAGCCGGACAGATGGGGGCGACATTCAGTACTTC.

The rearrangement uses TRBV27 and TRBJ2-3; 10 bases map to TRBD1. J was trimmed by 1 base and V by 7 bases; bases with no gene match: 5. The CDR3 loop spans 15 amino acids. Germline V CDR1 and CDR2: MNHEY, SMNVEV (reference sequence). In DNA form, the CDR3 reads TGTGCCAGCACATCCGGGACAGGGGGCACAGATACGCAGTATTTT. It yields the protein CASTSGTGGTDTQYF.